This TCR beta chain was sequenced during a study of shared clonotypes between healthy human individuals. The healthy adult donors were HIV-negative and reported no recent acute infections or vaccinations. This CDR3 comprises 17 residues. Germline lookup yields CDR1 SGHRS and CDR2 YFSETQ. Trimming took 1 base from V and 1 from J, leaving 15 bases between them. Genomic DNA per cell subset filled all wells of several immunoSEQ plates. Using immunoSEQ multiplex PCR, the repertoire was profiled, and TCRdb retains in-frame clones only, with some absent. Of roughly 2.6 million clones in the sample, approximately 92% were seen once.

V usage is TRBV5-1 and J usage is TRBJ1-3, with D possibly TRBD1 on 6 matching bases. The sequenced material came from naive CD4+ T cells sorted from blood. Subset noted: CD45RA+ positively selected. This sequence originates from a man aged 18-30 years in good health. The CDR3 loop is CASSLRDTLRSGNTIYF. DNA for the CDR3: TGCGCCAGCAGCTTGCGGGACACCTTACGATCTGGAAACACCATATATTTT.